Below are 7 T cell receptor beta chains sequenced from a single sample in a study of regulatory T cells in long-lasting Graves disease. CDR3-region Arm-PCR and iRepertoire HTBI primers produced the TCR beta libraries. TCRdb passed the multiplex PCR reads through MiXCR, listing each CDR3 protein once. Of 350,000 to 500,000 distinct CDR3 sequences listed, around 17% are singletons. Stated time point: newly diagnosed GD, antithyroid drugs for less than 3 months. Extracted PBMC RNA gave rise to the TCR library. The data were also submitted as part of a second study, on T cells in Graves' hyperthyroidism and ophthalmopathy.

This sample comprised peripheral blood mononuclear cells (PBMCs), obtained at new diagnosis, from a patient treated with antithyroid drugs. The source of these receptors is a woman aged 30 to 39 with Graves disease.

This clonotype was counted at least ten times. V is TRBV3-1 and J is TRBJ1-1; D is undetermined. Per the germline V gene, CDR1 is LGHDT and CDR2 is YNNKEL (reference sequence). CDR3 length: 14 residues. The V gene lost 3 bases and the J gene lost 0 bases, with 8 bases spanning the gap. CDR3: CASSQSEMNTEAFF. CDR3 bases: TGTGCCAGCAGCCAGTCAGAGATGAACACTGAAGCTTTCTTT.

The sample holds many counts of this clonotype. The rearrangement links TRBV12-3 or TRBV12-4 to TRBJ1-4, with 8 bases aligning to TRBD1. This CDR3 has 14 residues. V lost 6 bases, J lost 6 bases, and 6 bases stayed unmatched. The CDR3 is CASRSGTGYEKLFF. The CDR3 DNA follows: TGTGCCAGCAGGTCCGGGACAGGATATGAAAAACTGTTTTTT.

The chain combines TRBV24-1 with TRBJ2-1, with D tentatively TRBD2 (6 bases). This CDR3 spans 15 amino acids. V was shortened by 5 bases and J by 2 bases, with 12 bases between the two germline ends. Germline V gene lookup returns CDR1 KGHDR and CDR2 SFDVKD. CDR3 nucleotide sequence: TGTGCCACCAGTGGGTCCACTAGCACCTACAATGAGCAGTTCTTC. It encodes CATSGSTSTYNEQFF.

This clonotype has at least ten counts. The CDR3 here is CASSFRFARKNNEQFF. The DNA of the CDR3 is TGTGCCAGCAGCTTCCGCTTCGCCAGGAAAAACAATGAGCAGTTCTTC. The rearrangement joins TRBV7-9 to TRBJ2-1; D not certain. V lost 3 bases, J lost 5 bases, and 17 bases lay in between. The CDR3 consists of 16 residues. CDR1 is SEHNR, CDR2 FQNEAQ, per germline (reference sequence).

This clonotype came up many times. The chain is built from TRBV9 and TRBJ2-3, with 9 bases fitting TRBD2. J lost 1 base, V lost 4 bases, and 7 bases had no gene match. The CDR3 contains 16 residues. Germline CDR1 SGDLS, CDR2 YYNGEE. Here the CDR3 DNA reads TGTGCCAGCAGCCCCCATAGCGGGAGAGGCACAGATACGCAGTATTTT. Translated: CASSPHSGRGTDTQYF.

In its sample, this clonotype was seen many times. This chain connects TRBV5-1 to TRBJ1-4; D possibly corresponds to TRBD1 (5 bases). V was trimmed by 4 bases and J by 6 bases, leaving 16 bases between them. In germline, CDR1 is SGHRS, CDR2 YFSETQ. The CDR3 totals 15 residues. CDR3 residues: CASSVLAGPDEKLFF. The CDR3 coding sequence is TGCGCCAGCAGCGTTTTGGCAGGGCCGGATGAAAAACTGTTTTTT.

In this sample, this clonotype turned up a few times. CDR3 nucleotide sequence: TGTGCCAGCAGAGAAGGGAAATACGAGCAGTACTTC. Amino acid sequence: CASREGKYEQYF. The V call is TRBV7-2, the J call TRBJ2-7; D not certain. Germline V gene lookup returns CDR1 SGHTA and CDR2 FQGNSA. This CDR3 has 12 residues. Trimming removed 6 bases at V and 4 bases at J, with 10 bases between.